Given below is one TCR beta chain in context. Its target is not known. The data belong to a study of T cell responses to AZD1222 COVID-19 vaccine. General observations from the study: Every sample of the repertoires postdated the peak T cell response. Among vaccine-associated CD4 TCRs, coverage spanned spike, with dominance at 160-218 and 743-854. Unmutated variant regions reportedly attract nearly half of all spike-specific TCRs. Recipients of AZD1222 seropositive at baseline numbered only 6 or 7.

This CDR3 contains 15 residues. After removal of 4 bases from V and 5 bases from J, the junction contained 9 bases not matched to a gene. CDR1 and CDR2 from the germline V gene are LGHDT and YNNKEL (reference sequence). Clones were read by immunoSEQ multiplex PCR, and TCRdb kept only the in-frame ones, dropping some. This table has about 140,000 clones, 85% to 95% appearing once. The V and J genes are TRBV3-1 (or the pseudogene TRBV3-2) and TRBJ2-7, with TRBD1 matching over 9 bases. The receptor comes from an adult who had recovered from COVID-19. Sample: peripheral blood, taken after recovery from COVID-19. The CDR3 coding sequence is TGTGCCAGCAGCCGGAGGGGACAGGGTATTAACGAGCAGTACTTC. Residues: CASSRRGQGINEQYF.